Each of the 15 T cell receptor beta chains below was sequenced from the same sample in a study of blood T cell repertoires in COVID-19. Method: immunoSEQ multiplex PCR; TCRdb's copy keeps in-frame clones and lacks some. The sample contains about 160,000 clones, less than 85% of which appear only once. The sequencing sample was made of peripheral blood. The receptors shown here come from a human donor with acute or convalescent COVID-19. The donor label of this sample is uncertain.

The chain has TRBV7-3 and TRBJ1-1; D remains ambiguous. The germline gives CDR1 SGHTA, CDR2 FQGTGA. Trimming cost V 5 bases and J 10 bases, with 14 bases left between them. This CDR3 has 12 amino acids. The CDR3 spells CASSLAPSGAFF. CDR3 coding DNA: TGTGCCAGCAGCCTGGCGCCCTCAGGAGCTTTCTTT.

The chain couples TRBV19 to TRBJ2-3; 10 bases agree with TRBD2. Trimming removed 3 bases from V and 3 bases from J; junction bases left unmatched: 6. CDR3 length: 16 residues. Germline V gives CDR1 LNHDA, CDR2 SQIVND (reference sequence). Here the CDR3 reads CASSMGTSGVTDTQYF. The CDR3, as DNA: TGTGCCAGTAGTATGGGTACTAGCGGGGTTACAGATACGCAGTATTTT. Full variable domain (rest looked up from reference TRBV19 and TRBJ2-3): DGGITQSPKYLFRKEGQNVTLSCEQNLNHDAMYWYRQDPGQGLRLIYYSQIVNDFQKGDIAEGYSVSREKKESFPLTVTSAQKNPTAFYLCASSMGTSGVTDTQYFGPGTRLTVL.

This chain uses TRBV11-2 with TRBJ2-5; tentative D call: TRBD2 (6 bases). Trimming cost V 5 bases and J 3 bases, with 13 bases left between them. This CDR3 region has 14 residues. Germline values: CDR1 SGHAT, CDR2 FQNNGV. CDR3 DNA sequence: TGTGCCAGCAGCCGACATAGCGGAGAAGAGACCCAGTACTTC. Its translation is CASSRHSGEETQYF.

V usage is TRBV29-1 and J usage is TRBJ1-1; the D gene is possibly TRBD1 (6 bases). The CDR3 sequence is 16 residues long. Looked up from germline, CDR1 is SQVTM and CDR2 is ANQGSEA. Trimming left V 4 bases short and J 1 base short, with 19 bases between. Here the CDR3 reads CSVAPTGRGTNTEAFF. The CDR3 DNA reads TGCAGCGTTGCTCCGACAGGCAGAGGGACGAACACTGAAGCTTTCTTT. The full variable domain, rest sourced from reference TRBV29-1 and TRBJ1-1, is SAVISQKPSRDICQRGTSLTIQCQVDSQVTMMFWYRQQPGQSLTLIATANQGSEATYESGFVIDKFPISRPNLTFSTLTVSNMSPEDSSIYLCSVAPTGRGTNTEAFFGQGTRLTVV.

The chain carries TRBV7-8 and TRBJ1-2; the match to TRBD1 covers 9 bases. Looked up from germline, CDR1 is SGHVS and CDR2 is FQNEAQ. With V trimmed by 5 bases and J by 6 bases, 10 bases remained unmatched. The CDR3 loop spans 15 amino acids. The CDR3 loop is CASSPNRDRANGYTF. In nucleotides, the CDR3 is TGTGCCAGCAGCCCGAACCGGGACAGGGCGAATGGCTACACCTTC. Looking up the rest from reference TRBV7-8 and TRBJ1-2 gives the full variable domain: GAGVSQSPRYKVAKRGQDVALRCDPISGHVSLFWYQQALGQGPEFLTYFQNEAQLDKSGLPSDRFFAERPEGSVSTLKIQRTQQEDSAVYLCASSPNRDRANGYTFGSGTRLTVV.

This clone showed up just a few times. This chain connects TRBV6-5 to TRBJ1-2; 7 nucleotides match TRBD1. V was clipped by 10 bases and J by 3 bases; unmatched bases: 2. CDR1 and CDR2 (germline): MNHEY, SVGAGI. There are 11 residues in the CDR3. CDR3 DNA sequence: TGTGCCACCGGGACAGACTATGGCTACACCTTC. As protein: CATGTDYGYTF.

The chain links TRBV10-3 to TRBJ2-3; 8 nucleotides line up with TRBD2. The junction had 9 bases not matched to a gene; V was cut back by 8 bases and J by 5 bases. Looked up from germline, CDR1 is ENHRY and CDR2 is SYGVKD. There are 14 residues in the CDR3. CDR3 protein: CAIAMRGAVDTQYF. DNA of the CDR3: TGTGCCATCGCTATGCGGGGGGCCGTAGATACGCAGTATTTT.

The rearrangement joins TRBV3-1 (or the pseudogene TRBV3-2) to TRBJ2-1; tentatively, D is TRBD2 (6 bases). The V end was cut by 0 bases, the J end by 6 bases, with 15 bases between. This CDR3 comprises 16 residues. Germline CDR1 LGHDT, CDR2 YNNKEL (reference sequence). In DNA, the CDR3 is TGTGCCAGCAGCCAAGATCCAGCTGGGAGGATCAATGAGCAGTTCTTC. This encodes CASSQDPAGRINEQFF.

This clone was counted once. The chain combines TRBV6-5 with TRBJ1-2, with TRBD1 matching over 7 bases. The V segment lost 5 bases and the J segment 3 bases; nucleotides outside the gene matches: 3. CDR3 size: 13 residues. Per the germline V gene, CDR1 is MNHEY and CDR2 is SVGAGI. The CDR3 bases are TGTGCCAGCAGTCCAGGGGGATACTATGGCTACACCTTC. Its protein is CASSPGGYYGYTF.

This clone was detected many times. The genes are TRBV10-1 and TRBJ1-1; 7 nucleotides line up with TRBD1. Germline V gene data show CDR1 as WNHNN and CDR2 as SYGVQD (reference sequence). The CDR3 is made up of 15 amino acids. V shed 3 bases and J 6 bases; nucleotides not matched to a gene: 10. CDR3 in DNA: TGCGCCAGCAGTGAAGAGGGGGCCAGTGTTTCTGAAGCTTTCTTT. It yields the protein CASSEEGASVSEAFF.

J is TRBJ1-5 and V is TRBV18, with 7 bases identical to TRBD1. Germline V lookup: CDR1 KGHSH, CDR2 LQKENI. This CDR3 contains 15 residues. J lost 0 bases, V lost 4 bases, and 3 bases had no gene match. This CDR3 is CASSQQGNSNQPQHF. CDR3 bases: TGTGCCAGCTCACAACAGGGGAATAGCAATCAGCCCCAGCATTTT.

J is TRBJ2-1 and V is TRBV19; 7 nucleotides match TRBD2. The CDR3 spans 15 residues. V was clipped by 6 bases and J by 0 bases; unmatched bases: 5. Germline CDR1 and CDR2: LNHDA and SQIVND (reference sequence). The CDR3 spells CASSPAGSSYNEQFF. The CDR3 bases are TGTGCCAGTAGCCCAGCGGGGAGCTCCTACAATGAGCAGTTCTTC.

V is TRBV6-5 and J is TRBJ1-5; possible D gene TRBD1, 5 bases. The CDR3 sequence is 13 residues long. Looked up from germline, CDR1 is MNHEY and CDR2 is SVGAGI. V lost 0 bases to trimming and J lost 10 bases, with 10 bases between them. Here the CDR3 DNA reads TGTGCCAGCAGTTACTCGTTGGGGCTCCCCCAGCATTTT. Residues: CASSYSLGLPQHF.

V is TRBV7-2 and J is TRBJ1-6; D is perhaps TRBD1 (5 bases). Deletions cut 7 bases from V and 6 bases from J, with 16 bases between. This CDR3 contains 15 residues. Germline V CDR1 and CDR2: SGHTA, FQGNSA. The CDR3, as DNA: TGTGCCAGCACCCCACGAGGACAACTTAATTCACCCCTCCACTTT. This gives the protein CASTPRGQLNSPLHF.

This chain connects TRBV19 to TRBJ1-2; 9 nucleotides agree with TRBD1. CDR3 length: 17 residues. From germline, CDR1 is LNHDA and CDR2 SQIVND (reference sequence). The V segment lost 5 bases and the J segment 4 bases; nucleotides outside the gene matches: 14. CDR3 coding DNA: TGTGCCAGTAGTGCGAACCGGGACAGGGCGACCAGCTATGGCTACACCTTC. It translates to CASSANRDRATSYGYTF.